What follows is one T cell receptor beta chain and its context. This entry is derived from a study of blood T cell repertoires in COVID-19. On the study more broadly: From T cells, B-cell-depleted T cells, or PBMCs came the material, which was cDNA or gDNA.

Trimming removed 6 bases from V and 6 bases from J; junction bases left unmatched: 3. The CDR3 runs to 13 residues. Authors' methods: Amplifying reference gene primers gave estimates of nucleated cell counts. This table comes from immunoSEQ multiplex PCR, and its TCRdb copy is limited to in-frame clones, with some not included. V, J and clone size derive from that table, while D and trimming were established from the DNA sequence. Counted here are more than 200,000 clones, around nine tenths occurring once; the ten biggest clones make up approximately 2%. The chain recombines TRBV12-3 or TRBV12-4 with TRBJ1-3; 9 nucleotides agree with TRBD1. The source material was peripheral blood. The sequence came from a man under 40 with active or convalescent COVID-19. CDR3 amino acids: CASSRTGVNTIYF. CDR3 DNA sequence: TGTGCCAGCAGCCGGACAGGGGTAAACACCATATATTTT.